The 16 T cell receptor beta chains given below trace back to one sample, sequenced in a study of blood T cell repertoires in COVID-19. The assay was immunoSEQ multiplex PCR, and TCRdb's table has in-frame clones only and misses some. The sample records 90,000 to 120,000 clones, roughly 83% being singletons. The sequenced sample consisted of peripheral blood. These receptors all stem from a human donor in a cohort sampled during active COVID-19.

The J gene is TRBJ2-1, the V gene TRBV2; 8 bases are a match to TRBD2. Germline V gives CDR1 SNHLY, CDR2 FYNNEI. The CDR3 has 15 amino acids. V shed 6 bases, J shed 5 bases, and the junction held 9 bases outside the gene matches. The CDR3 sequence is CASSAGSGTHNEQFF. The DNA for the CDR3 is TGTGCCAGCAGCGCGGGTAGCGGGACTCACAATGAGCAGTTCTTC.

This chain joins TRBV11-2 and TRBJ1-2, with TRBD1 matching 7 bases. The germline V gene encodes CDR1 SGHAT and CDR2 FQNNGV. This CDR3 has 15 residues. V was clipped by 4 bases and J by 4 bases; unmatched bases: 9. The CDR3 DNA sequence: TGTGCCAGCAGCTCGAACCAGGGGGTTATCTATGGCTACACCTTC. Translated, it gives CASSSNQGVIYGYTF.

This chain uses TRBV25-1 with TRBJ2-3, with 9 bases identical to TRBD1. This CDR3 is built from 15 residues. Germline V CDR1 and CDR2: MGHDK, SYGVNS. V shed 5 bases, J shed 2 bases, and the junction held 5 bases outside the gene matches. Written as DNA, the CDR3 is TGTGCCAGCAGTCCGACAGGGGGGATCACAGATACGCAGTATTTT. This sequence encodes CASSPTGGITDTQYF.

The J gene is TRBJ2-2, the V gene TRBV6-1; a weak D match, TRBD2 (5 bases). The CDR3 has 16 residues. Germline V gene sequence: CDR1 MNHNS, CDR2 SASEGT. The germline V and J ends were trimmed by 4 bases and 4 bases, with 16 bases remaining between them. CDR3 sequence: CASSGVEWESTGELFF. CDR3 sequence (DNA): TGTGCCAGCAGTGGCGTTGAATGGGAGAGCACCGGGGAGCTGTTTTTT.

V gene TRBV28 combines with J gene TRBJ2-1; D unclear. CDR1 and CDR2 from the germline V gene are MDHEN and SYDVKM. The CDR3 loop spans 14 amino acids. V shed 2 bases and J shed 10 bases, with 15 bases lying between them. Written as DNA, the CDR3 is TGTGCCAGCAGTTTAATTTCCGGGTTTCGAGAGCAGTTCTTC. This gives the protein CASSLISGFREQFF.

The count of this clone is one. V is TRBV15 and J is TRBJ2-2, with 13 bases lining up with TRBD2. The trim removed 1 base at V and 4 bases at J, leaving 12 bases unmatched. This CDR3 is 20 amino acids long. The V gene's germline CDR1 is LNHNV and CDR2 YYDKDF (reference sequence). The DNA for the CDR3 is TGTGCCACCAGCAGAGGAGGGGGACTAGCGGGAAAAGGTCGCACCGGGGAGCTGTTTTTT. This codes for CATSRGGGLAGKGRTGELFF.

The chain employs TRBV9 and TRBJ2-2; TRBD2 aligns across 14 bases. This CDR3 has 16 residues. The germline V gene has CDR1 SGDLS and CDR2 YYNGEE. Trimming cost V 3 bases and J 9 bases; bases outside gene matches: 7. CDR3: CASSARLAGGPRELFF. CDR3 in DNA: TGTGCCAGCAGCGCCAGACTAGCGGGAGGGCCGAGGGAGCTGTTTTTT.

The genes are TRBV19 and TRBJ2-1; D gene unclear. The CDR3 is 13 residues long. Germline V gene sequence: CDR1 LNHDA, CDR2 SQIVND (reference sequence). V lost 4 bases and J 6 bases, leaving 10 bases between the germline ends. The CDR3 bases are TGTGCCAGTAGTACTAAGACTGTCAATGAGCAGTTCTTC. This codes for CASSTKTVNEQFF.

The gene calls are TRBV7-9 and TRBJ2-3; 10 bases match TRBD2. CDR1 and CDR2 from the germline V gene are SEHNR and FQNEAQ (reference sequence). The CDR3 runs to 18 residues. V dropped 5 bases and J dropped 3; count of bases not matched to a gene: 14. CDR3 nucleotide sequence: TGTGCCAGCAGCCCTGGGGCTAGCGGGAGCGGGGGGACAGATACGCAGTATTTT. The encoded protein is CASSPGASGSGGTDTQYF.

The DNA of the CDR3 is TGTGCCTGGAGTGTACTAGCGGGGGCCTACGAGCAGTACTTC. The encoded protein is CAWSVLAGAYEQYF. The chain employs TRBV30 and TRBJ2-7, with 11 nucleotides matching TRBD2. This CDR3 comprises 14 residues. With V trimmed by 0 bases and J by 2 bases, 0 bases remained unmatched. CDR1 and CDR2 from the germline V gene are GTSNPN and SVGIG (reference sequence).

The chain recombines TRBV7-2 with TRBJ2-7, with 7 bases matching TRBD2. The CDR3 contains 14 residues. V lost 7 bases and J lost 0; bases outside the gene matches: 6. Per germline, CDR1 SGHTA and CDR2 FQGNSA. The CDR3 loop reads CASTSGRGSYEQYF. In DNA form, the CDR3 reads TGTGCCAGCACCTCGGGGAGGGGCTCCTACGAGCAGTACTTC.

This clone was counted a few times. The chain employs TRBV7-9 and TRBJ2-4; 8 nucleotides match TRBD1. The CDR3 is made up of 15 amino acids. The germline V gene has CDR1 SEHNR and CDR2 FQNEAQ (reference sequence). The trim removed 5 bases at V and 9 bases at J, leaving 12 bases unmatched. The CDR3 DNA sequence: TGTGCCAGCAGCCTGGGGACAGGTGGAGAGGGCATTCAGTACTTC. Translation: CASSLGTGGEGIQYF.

This clone was detected only once. The V and J genes are TRBV27 and TRBJ2-3, with D perhaps matching TRBD1 (6 bases). CDR3 length: 16 amino acids. The germline V gene encodes CDR1 MNHEY and CDR2 SMNVEV (reference sequence). The V end lost 4 bases, the J end lost 0 bases, and 14 bases lay between the germline ends. DNA for the CDR3: TGTGCCAGCAGTTCCCCAATCAGGGGAAGCACAGATACGCAGTATTTT. The encoded protein is CASSSPIRGSTDTQYF.

The gene calls are TRBV28 and TRBJ2-7; 8 positions match TRBD2. Germline values: CDR1 MDHEN, CDR2 SYDVKM. The V gene end was trimmed by 7 bases and the J gene end by 2 bases; junction bases not matched to a gene: 4. The CDR3 runs to 13 residues. CDR3 nucleotides: TGTGCCAGCAACTCGGGAGGGGCCTACGAGCAGTACTTC. Residues: CASNSGGAYEQYF.

This sequence joins TRBV6-2 or TRBV6-3 and TRBJ2-7, with D uncertain. The length of the CDR3 is 15 residues. The V gene's germline CDR1 is MNHEY and CDR2 SVGEGT. Trimming cost V 0 bases and J 5 bases, with 14 bases left between them. The CDR3 is CASSYSPQPYNEQYV. CDR3 DNA: TGTGCCAGCAGTTACTCTCCACAGCCCTATAACGAGCAGTACGTC.

The genes are TRBV7-8 and TRBJ2-2; maybe TRBD1 (5 bases). This CDR3 region has 16 residues. V was cut by 0 bases and J by 0 bases, with 8 bases left in between. Germline CDR1 and CDR2: SGHVS and FQNEAQ. The CDR3: CASSLAQGANTGELFF. In nucleotides, the CDR3 is TGTGCCAGCAGCTTAGCCCAGGGCGCGAACACCGGGGAGCTGTTTTTT. Full variable domain (remainder filled in from reference TRBV7-8 and TRBJ2-2): GAGVSQSPRYKVAKRGQDVALRCDPISGHVSLFWYQQALGQGPEFLTYFQNEAQLDKSGLPSDRFFAERPEGSVSTLKIQRTQQEDSAVYLCASSLAQGANTGELFFGEGSRLTVL.